Shown below are 20 T cell receptor beta chains from a single sample sequenced in a study of spatial heterogeneity in lung cancer. What these receptors recognize is not known. Broader study findings: Tumor mutation counts were tracked by expanded intratumoral alpha and beta TCR counts.

Stated time point: sample taken at primary tumor resection. MiXCR, run by TCRdb on the 5' RACE reads, gives a single entry per CDR3 protein. The sample records about 16,000 distinct CDR3 sequences, roughly 7.1% being singletons. The sequencing here drew on lung tumor tissue, taken at surgery. Source of these receptors: a female donor with early-stage non-small cell lung cancer.

This clonotype was seen ten or more times. Since it is a stray read in a library aimed at alpha chains, this beta chain has a size that is not meaningful. J is TRBJ2-5 and V is TRBV10-3, with TRBD2 as a possible D gene (6 bases). The CDR3 length is 12 residues. Trimming shortened V by 6 bases and J by 1 base, and 6 bases separated the two germline ends. Germline-derived CDR1 and CDR2 are ENHRY and SYGVKD. CDR3 sequence: CAIRGGQETQYF. The CDR3, as DNA: TGTGCCATCAGGGGGGGCCAAGAGACCCAGTACTTC.

This clonotype has ten or more counts. Because this beta chain is a stray read in a library intended to capture alpha chains, its abundance should not be given much weight. V is TRBV12-5 and J is TRBJ1-3; D not resolved. This CDR3 region has 14 residues. Germline V gene data show CDR1 as LGHNT and CDR2 as FRNRAP. V gave up 8 bases and J gave up 0 bases, with 11 bases separating them. Written as DNA, the CDR3 is TGTGCTAGTTGGCTCCCGAGCTCTGGAAACACCATATATTTT. Translating it yields CASWLPSSGNTIYF. Using reference TRBV12-5 and TRBJ1-3 for the parts outside the CDR3, the full variable domain is DARVTQTPRHKVTEMGQEVTMRCQPILGHNTVFWYRQTMMQGLELLAYFRNRAPLDDSGMPKDRFSAEMPDATLATLKIQPSEPRDSAVYFCASWLPSSGNTIYFGEGSWLTVV.

This clonotype was recorded many times. As an off-target read in a library built for alpha chains, this beta chain has a frequency of little significance. J is TRBJ2-7 and V is TRBV12-3 or TRBV12-4; 11 bases fit TRBD2. The junction had 5 bases not matched to a gene; V was cut back by 6 bases and J by 1 base. The CDR3 totals 15 residues. For the CDR3, the DNA is TGTGCCAGCAGATTTAGCGGGGGGGCTTCCTACGAGCAGTACTTC. This codes for CASRFSGGASYEQYF.

Turning to this clonotype: A library prepared for alpha chains yielded this beta chain as an off-target read; its size is of little meaning. The J gene is TRBJ2-7, the V gene TRBV7-6, with 12 bases that match TRBD1. This CDR3 spans 16 amino acids. From germline, CDR1 is SGHVS and CDR2 FNYEAQ. V was clipped by 0 bases and J by 4 bases; unmatched bases: 4. The DNA for the CDR3 is TGTGCCAGCAGCTTAGCTGGGACAGGGGGCAAGTACGAGCAGTACTTC. It specifies CASSLAGTGGKYEQYF.

This clonotype has more than one count but fewer than ten. This beta chain turned up in a library designed for alpha chains; as an off-target read, its abundance says little. The chain uses TRBV20-1 and TRBJ1-1; weak D call: TRBD1 (5 bases). The CDR3 is made up of 13 amino acids. From germline, CDR1 is DFQATT and CDR2 SNEGSKA (reference sequence). V lost 2 bases and J lost 14, with 21 bases in between. CDR3 coding DNA: TGCAGTGCTAGAATACCTGAAAGAAGGGGTGTATTCTTT. Its translation: CSARIPERRGVFF.

This clonotype was recorded at least ten times. Since it is a stray read in a library aimed at alpha chains, this beta chain has a size that is not meaningful. The rearrangement joins TRBV5-1 to TRBJ1-2; the D is unclear. Germline assignment: CDR1 SGHRS and CDR2 YFSETQ. The V gene lost 1 base and the J gene lost 1 base, with 11 bases spanning the gap. The length of the CDR3 is 15 residues. In DNA form, the CDR3 reads TGCGCCAGCAGCTTGCGTGCAGGATTTAACTATGGCTACACCTTC. This encodes CASSLRAGFNYGYTF.

This clonotype came up many times. This beta chain is an unintended read in a library built for alpha chains; its size means little. This sequence joins TRBV3-1 and TRBJ1-1; 8 bases agree with TRBD1. CDR1 is LGHDT and CDR2 is YNNKEL in the germline V gene (reference sequence). CDR3 length: 15 residues. V shed 2 bases, J shed 5 bases, and the junction held 7 bases outside the gene matches. CDR3: CASSQRPTGVTEAFF. In DNA form, the CDR3 reads TGTGCCAGCAGCCAAAGACCGACAGGGGTGACTGAAGCTTTCTTT.

Concerning this clonotype itself: The library was prepared for alpha chains; this beta chain is a stray read, so its frequency means little. The CDR3 DNA is TGTGCCAGCGGGGGACTCCCTATCACAGATACGCAGTATTTT. It encodes CASGGLPITDTQYF. J is TRBJ2-3 and V is TRBV6-1; TRBD2 is a possible D gene (6 bases). V was trimmed by 8 bases and J by 2 bases, leaving 14 bases between them. The germline CDR1 and CDR2 sequences are MNHNS and SASEGT. CDR3 size: 14 residues.

For this clonotype: At one end, the junction sequence differs from germline, possibly due to a read error. Since it is a stray read in a library aimed at alpha chains, this beta chain has a size that is not meaningful. The chain has TRBV5-1 and TRBJ1-1; 9 nucleotides agree with TRBD1. CDR3 size: 15 residues. Germline V CDR1 and CDR2: SGHRS, YFSETQ. The DNA of the CDR3 is TGCGTCAGCAGCTTGGAAACAGGGGGCTACACTGAAGCTTTCTTT. Its translation is CVSSLETGGYTEAFF.

This clonotype appeared many times. This beta chain came through as a stray read in a library set up for alpha chains, and its size says little. The chain carries TRBV20-1 and TRBJ2-6; D is ambiguous. Germline V gene sequence: CDR1 DFQATT, CDR2 SNEGSKA (reference sequence). The V and J ends lost 6 bases and 5 bases respectively, with 11 bases between them. This CDR3 is 13 amino acids long. CDR3: CSARTSRANVLTF. CDR3 coding DNA: TGCAGTGCCCGAACGAGTAGGGCCAACGTCCTGACTTTC.

About this clonotype: This beta chain represents an off-target read in a library built for alpha chains; its size is of limited meaning. This rearrangement joins TRBV7-8 to TRBJ2-5; D perhaps matches TRBD1 (6 bases). The CDR3 sequence is 14 residues long. Trimming left V 3 bases short and J 4 bases short, with 12 bases between. The germline CDR1 and CDR2 sequences are SGHVS and FQNEAQ. This CDR3 is CASSFTSRGETQYF. The CDR3 nucleotides are TGTGCCAGCAGCTTTACATCCAGGGGAGAGACCCAGTACTTC.

This clonotype was found a few times. The library was prepared for alpha chains; this beta chain is a stray read, so its frequency means little. The chain has TRBV2 and TRBJ2-5, with no clear D. Trimming took 4 bases from V and 3 from J, leaving 15 bases between them. Germline CDR1 and CDR2: SNHLY and FYNNEI. The CDR3 runs 15 residues. The DNA for the CDR3 is TGTGCCAGCAGTGCCCACGGGCAGGCTGAAGAGACCCAGTACTTC. Protein sequence: CASSAHGQAEETQYF.

This clonotype was counted ten times or more. This beta chain appears as a stray read in a library generated for alpha chains; its size is not informative. V gene TRBV10-3 combines with J gene TRBJ2-7, with 8 bases lining up with TRBD1. The CDR3 covers 15 residues. CDR1 and CDR2 from the germline V gene are ENHRY and SYGVKD. V lost 5 bases, J lost 2 bases, and 8 bases stayed unmatched. The CDR3 spells CAISHRQGITYEQYF. Here the CDR3 DNA reads TGTGCCATCAGTCATAGACAGGGGATTACCTACGAGCAGTACTTC.

In regard to this clonotype: A much larger clone lies a single base off, so this may be a read error. This beta chain was picked up by a library intended for alpha chains and is off target, so its count carries little meaning. This chain joins TRBV7-6 and TRBJ2-1, with TRBD2 identical over 11 bases. Unmatched junction bases numbered 7, after V lost 5 bases and J lost 4 bases. From germline, CDR1 is SGHVS and CDR2 FNYEAQ. The length of the CDR3 is 16 residues. The DNA for the CDR3 is TGTGCCAGCAGCCGGCTGGGACTAGCGGAGTACAATGAGCAGTTCTTC. Translation: CASSRLGLAEYNEQFF.

This clonotype was recorded many times. As an off-target read in a library built for alpha chains, this beta chain has a frequency of little significance. The genes are TRBV5-1 and TRBJ1-2; 7 nucleotides line up with TRBD1. Germline V gives CDR1 SGHRS, CDR2 YFSETQ. Trimming cost V 0 bases and J 8 bases; bases outside gene matches: 7. This CDR3 has 14 residues. The CDR3 reads CASSLAGDSEGYTF. For the CDR3, the DNA is TGCGCCAGCAGCTTGGCCGGGGACAGCGAAGGCTACACCTTC.

This clonotype has only a few counts. Because this beta chain is a stray read in a library intended to capture alpha chains, its abundance should not be given much weight. This chain links TRBV12-3 or TRBV12-4 with TRBJ2-4; 7 bases line up with TRBD2. The CDR3 length is 17 residues. Unmatched junction bases numbered 11, after V lost 3 bases and J lost 3 bases. CDR3 sequence (DNA): TGTGCCAGCAGTTTTGGAGGGGCTGGACTAGTCAAAAACATTCAGTACTTC. Residues: CASSFGGAGLVKNIQYF.

Relative to its sample, this clonotype is medium-sized. This beta chain is a stray read from a library made for alpha chains; its abundance is not meaningful. The gene calls are TRBV10-1 and TRBJ2-3; no reliable D call. Trimming shortened V by 0 bases and J by 0 bases, and 10 bases separated the two germline ends. The CDR3 consists of 16 residues. Germline CDR1 reads WNHNN; CDR2 reads SYGVQD (reference sequence). This CDR3 is CASSESMGQSTDTQYF. CDR3 bases: TGCGCCAGCAGTGAGTCGATGGGCCAAAGCACAGATACGCAGTATTTT.

A note on this clonotype: As an off-target read in a library built for alpha chains, this beta chain has a frequency of little significance. The genes are TRBV30 and TRBJ1-2; D ambiguous. V lost 7 bases and J 3 bases, leaving 6 bases between the germline ends. The germline V gene has CDR1 GTSNPN and CDR2 SVGIG (reference sequence). The CDR3 consists of 10 residues. This CDR3 is CALLDYGYTF. The CDR3 DNA sequence: TGTGCCTTATTAGACTATGGCTACACCTTC.

Ten or more counts support this clonotype. The size of this beta chain means little, since it is a stray read in a library made for alpha chains. The gene calls are TRBV5-1 and TRBJ2-1; 11 nucleotides agree with TRBD2. V was clipped by 1 base and J by 8 bases; unmatched bases: 8. Germline CDR1 and CDR2: SGHRS and YFSETQ. The CDR3 has 16 residues. CDR3 in amino acids: CASSLMSSGGPDEQFF. The CDR3 DNA reads TGCGCCAGCAGCTTGATGTCTAGCGGGGGGCCCGATGAGCAGTTCTTC.

Details on this clonotype: A much bigger clone sits one base away, suggesting this may be a read error. This is likely a read error, given that the CDR3 carries no conserved phenylalanine or tryptophan at its end. The limits of the CDR3 on the DNA are not certain, so only TCRdb's listed CDR3 is given. Little can be read into the size of this beta chain, an off-target read in a library designed for alpha chains. CDR3 amino acids: CSARIRTNP. This rearrangement joins TRBV20-1 to TRBJ1-2. Both ends counted, the CDR3 spans 9 residues. Germline CDR1 DFQATT, CDR2 SNEGSKA (reference sequence).